The 9 T cell receptor beta chains in this list originate from one sample, sequenced in a study of blood T cells in healthy people across ages. With a J-beta primer mix and a sample-barcoded 5' primer, a second PCR ran about 6 to 11 cycles. TCRdb recomputed calls from the 5' RACE reads with MiXCR, one row per CDR3 protein. The data hold fewer than 800,000 distinct CDR3 sequences, with 21% observed a single time. Sequenced material: blood. These receptors were taken from an older man in good health.

This clonotype was picked up one time. The genes are TRBV20-1 and TRBJ2-5; 10 bases line up with TRBD2. With V trimmed by 0 bases and J by 4 bases, 5 bases remained unmatched. Germline values: CDR1 DFQATT, CDR2 SNEGSKA (reference sequence). CDR3 length equals 15 residues. The CDR3 loop reads CSARDASGSLETQYF. The CDR3 DNA sequence: TGCAGTGCTAGAGATGCTAGCGGGAGTTTAGAGACCCAGTACTTC.

The chain combines TRBV4-1 with TRBJ2-7; no clear D gene. The CDR3 runs to 14 residues. Between the trimmed V and J ends, which lost 0 bases and 3 bases, there was a span of 9 bases. CDR1 and CDR2 from the germline V gene are MGHRA and YSYEKL. The CDR3 spells CASSQEARFYEQYF. CDR3 nucleotides: TGCGCCAGCAGCCAAGAAGCCAGATTCTACGAGCAGTACTTC.

This clonotype was recorded a few times. The chain couples TRBV28 to TRBJ2-5; tentative D call: TRBD1 (6 bases). Germline CDR1 is MDHEN and CDR2 is SYDVKM. CDR3 length: 14 residues. Deletions cut 6 bases from V and 2 bases from J, with 13 bases between. CDR3 sequence reads: CASSLLRGQETQYF. The CDR3 coding sequence is TGTGCCAGCAGCCTCTTAAGGGGGCAAGAGACCCAGTACTTC.

This clonotype was found many times. V usage is TRBV20-1 and J usage is TRBJ2-1; TRBD1 or TRBD2 may be the D gene (5 bases each). The germline V and J ends were trimmed by 4 bases and 6 bases, with 16 bases remaining between them. Germline V gives CDR1 DFQATT, CDR2 SNEGSKA (reference sequence). The CDR3 spans 14 residues. CDR3 in DNA: TGCAGTGCTATTGACGGGACGGCTGGCAATGAGCAGTTCTTC. It translates to CSAIDGTAGNEQFF.

The V and J genes are TRBV7-2 and TRBJ2-5, with D unresolved. Germline CDR1 is SGHTA and CDR2 is FQGNSA. Trimming left V 1 base short and J 10 bases short, with 7 bases between. The CDR3 has 11 residues. CDR3 loop: CASSLGPFQYF. DNA of the CDR3: TGTGCCAGCAGCTTAGGGCCTTTCCAGTACTTC.

The chain joins TRBV27 to TRBJ2-5, with a tentative D call TRBD1 (6 bases). The DNA end favors TRBJ2-1, so the J call may be wrong. CDR3 length: 12 amino acids. Germline loops: CDR1 MNHEY, CDR2 SMNVEV (reference sequence). The CDR3 DNA sequence: TGTGCCAGCAGTTTAAAAGGGGGTGAGCAGTTCTTC. Encoded protein: CASSLKGGEQFF.

This clonotype was counted many times. The chain couples TRBV11-2 to TRBJ2-5; 9 positions agree with TRBD2. The V and J ends lost 5 bases and 6 bases, in that order; junction bases with no gene match: 10. This CDR3 is 15 amino acids long. Germline V gene lookup returns CDR1 SGHAT and CDR2 FQNNGV. As DNA, the CDR3 is TGTGCCAGCAGCCCACCTAGCGGGATGGTAAAGACCCAGTACTTC. Translating it yields CASSPPSGMVKTQYF.

The V and J genes are TRBV5-1 and TRBJ2-3; 14 bases agree with TRBD2. This CDR3 region has 17 residues. CDR1 and CDR2 (germline): SGHRS, YFSETQ. The ends lost 4 bases at V and 5 bases at J; junction bases unmatched: 9. The chain's CDR3 is CASSPHRLAGGQDTQYF. CDR3 in DNA: TGCGCCAGCAGCCCCCACCGACTAGCGGGGGGGCAAGATACGCAGTATTTT.

As for this clonotype: The junction shows a germline mismatch at one end, possibly a read error. V usage is TRBV19 and J usage is TRBJ2-1, with 10 bases that match TRBD1. The length of the CDR3 is 15 residues. Germline values: CDR1 LNHDA, CDR2 SQIVND (reference sequence). CDR3 sequence (DNA): TGTGCCAGTAGGCTGACAGGGGGCCCTTCGAATGAACAGTTCTTC. Protein: CASRLTGGPSNEQFF.